These 6 T cell receptor beta chains share one sample of origin, sequenced in a study of cytomegalovirus exposure and HLA in healthy donors. A multiplex PCR was run with 60 Vbeta primers and 13 Jbeta primers. Produced via immunoSEQ multiplex PCR; TCRdb's table is partial and in-frame only. The table records 200,000 to 250,000 clones, approximately 79% of them present only once. The sample comprised PBMCs. Every receptor here comes from a man in his forties or fifties in good health and CMV-seronegative.

This clone was detected only once. The chain carries TRBV2 and TRBJ1-6, with no clear D. This CDR3 comprises 14 residues. The V end was cut by 9 bases, the J end by 0 bases, with 9 bases between. Germline V lookup: CDR1 SNHLY, CDR2 FYNNEI. The CDR3 nucleotides read TGTGCCAGTATCACGAGCTCCTATAATTCACCCCTCCACTTT. It encodes CASITSSYNSPLHF.

This chain uses TRBV7-2 with TRBJ2-1, with TRBD2 identical over 13 bases. The germline V gene has CDR1 SGHTA and CDR2 FQGNSA. This CDR3 region has 18 residues. V lost 5 bases, J lost 3 bases, and 10 bases stayed unmatched. The CDR3 nucleotides are TGTGCCAGCAGCCCCCGGACTAGCGGGAGCCTGGGCTACAATGAGCAGTTCTTC. It translates to CASSPRTSGSLGYNEQFF.

V gene TRBV15 combines with J gene TRBJ2-2; D remains ambiguous. The CDR3 runs to 13 residues. V gave up 2 bases and J gave up 5 bases, with 6 bases separating them. Per the germline V gene, CDR1 is LNHNV and CDR2 is YYDKDF (reference sequence). The CDR3 coding sequence is TGTGCCACCAGCAGACTTCTTACCGGGGAGCTGTTTTTT. It yields the protein CATSRLLTGELFF.

Comments on this clone: The same CDR3 also results from other DNA sequences found in this sample. This chain connects TRBV19 to TRBJ2-7; 11 bases align to TRBD1. Trimming at V came to 6 bases and at J to 4 bases, leaving 5 bases not matched to a gene. The CDR3 sequence is 14 residues long. Germline V CDR1 and CDR2: LNHDA, SQIVND (reference sequence). Here the CDR3 DNA reads TGTGCCAGTAGCCCTGGACAGGGGGCGTACGAGCAGTACTTC. It is translated as CASSPGQGAYEQYF.

This clone was detected a few times. This chain's CDR3 is CASSPRDSNEKLFF. The CDR3, as DNA: TGTGCCAGCAGCCCCAGGGACAGTAATGAAAAACTGTTTTTT. V is TRBV6-5 and J is TRBJ1-4; TRBD1 aligns across 7 bases. The germline CDR1 and CDR2 sequences are MNHEY and SVGAGI. J lost 4 bases, V lost 6 bases, and 5 bases had no gene match. This CDR3 has 14 residues.

The gene calls are TRBV4-2 and TRBJ1-1; no reliable D call. This CDR3 contains 13 residues. Germline values: CDR1 LGHNA, CDR2 YNFKEQ. V was shortened by 4 bases and J by 1 base, with 7 bases between the two germline ends. DNA of the CDR3: TGTGCCAGCAGCCTAACAGAGAACACTGAAGCTTTCTTT. Protein: CASSLTENTEAFF.